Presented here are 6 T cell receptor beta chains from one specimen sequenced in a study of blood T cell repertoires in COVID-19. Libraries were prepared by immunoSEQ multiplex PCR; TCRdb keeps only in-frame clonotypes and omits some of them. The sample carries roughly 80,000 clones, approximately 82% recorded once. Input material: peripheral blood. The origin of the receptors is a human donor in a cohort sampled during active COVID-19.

CDR3: CASTEGGGAANTGELFF. The CDR3 DNA follows: TGTGCCAGTACCGAAGGTGGGGGCGCAGCGAACACCGGGGAGCTGTTTTTT. The V call is TRBV19, the J call TRBJ2-2; TRBD1 might be the D (6 bases). Germline values: CDR1 LNHDA, CDR2 SQIVND (reference sequence). With 7 bases removed from V and 0 bases from J, the gap between germline ends came to 18 bases. This CDR3 region has 17 residues.

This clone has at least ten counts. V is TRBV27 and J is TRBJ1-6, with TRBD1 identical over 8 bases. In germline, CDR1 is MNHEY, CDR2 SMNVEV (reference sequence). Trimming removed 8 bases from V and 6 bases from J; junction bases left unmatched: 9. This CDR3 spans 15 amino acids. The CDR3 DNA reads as TGTGCCAGCGGTCCAGGGGGCTGGGTTAATTCACCCCTCCACTTT. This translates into CASGPGGWVNSPLHF.

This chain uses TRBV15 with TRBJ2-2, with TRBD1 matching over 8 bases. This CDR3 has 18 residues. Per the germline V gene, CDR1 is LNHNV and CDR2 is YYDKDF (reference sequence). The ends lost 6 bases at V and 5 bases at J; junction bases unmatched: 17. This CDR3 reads CATRDYRGFFLGTGELFF. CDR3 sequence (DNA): TGTGCCACCAGGGACTACAGGGGGTTCTTTTTGGGGACCGGGGAGCTGTTTTTT. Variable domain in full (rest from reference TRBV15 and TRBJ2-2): DAMVIQNPRYQVTQFGKPVTLSCSQTLNHNVMYWYQQKSSQAPKLLFHYYDKDFNNEADTPDNFQSRRPNTSFCFLDIRSPGLGDTAMYLCATRDYRGFFLGTGELFFGEGSRLTVL.

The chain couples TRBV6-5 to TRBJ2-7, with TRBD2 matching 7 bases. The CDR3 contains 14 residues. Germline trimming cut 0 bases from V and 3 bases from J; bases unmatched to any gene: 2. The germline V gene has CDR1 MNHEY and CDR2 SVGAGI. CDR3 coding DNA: TGTGCCAGCAGTTACTCTTCGGGAGGCTACGAGCAGTACTTC. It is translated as CASSYSSGGYEQYF.

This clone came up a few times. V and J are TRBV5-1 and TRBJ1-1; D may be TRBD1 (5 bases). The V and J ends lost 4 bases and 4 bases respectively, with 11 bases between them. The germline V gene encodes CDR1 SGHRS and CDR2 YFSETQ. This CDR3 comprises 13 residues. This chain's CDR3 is CASSPQGSTEAFF. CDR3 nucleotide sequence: TGCGCCAGCAGCCCCCAGGGAAGCACTGAAGCTTTCTTT.

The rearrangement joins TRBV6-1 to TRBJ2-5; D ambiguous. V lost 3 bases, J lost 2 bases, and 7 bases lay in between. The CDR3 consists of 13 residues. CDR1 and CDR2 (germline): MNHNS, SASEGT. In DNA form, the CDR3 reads TGTGCCAGCAGTGAGTACTTTCAAGAGACCCAGTACTTC. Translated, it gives CASSEYFQETQYF.